What follows are 27 T cell receptor beta chains derived from one specimen sequenced in a study of long-term antiretroviral therapy in people with HIV. Sequencing used immunoSEQ v3.0 at survey level. Here immunoSEQ multiplex PCR was the method, and the copy in TCRdb shows in-frame clones only, minus some. The table records around 27,000 clones, about 85% of them present only once. This specimen consisted of unsorted PBMCs, obtained 3 years after starting antiretroviral therapy. The receptors originated from a man aged 40-55 years with HIV.

The genes are TRBV29-1 and TRBJ1-2; D is unresolved. Germline assignment: CDR1 SQVTM and CDR2 ANQGSEA. The CDR3 runs 12 residues. Deletions cut 5 bases from V and 4 bases from J, with 11 bases between. The CDR3 region is CSVLTGTYGYTF. CDR3 nucleotides: TGCAGCGTTCTAACGGGAACCTATGGCTACACCTTC.

The V gene is TRBV7-9, the J gene TRBJ2-2, with D hard to call. The V end lost 8 bases, the J end lost 2 bases, and 15 bases lay between the germline ends. Germline V gene lookup returns CDR1 SEHNR and CDR2 FQNEAQ (reference sequence). This CDR3 is built from 15 residues. CDR3 nucleotides: TGTGCCAGCCCCAAACCTGGGGTCAACACCGGGGAGCTGTTTTTT. It specifies CASPKPGVNTGELFF.

The gene calls are TRBV11-2 and TRBJ2-7; 9 bases fit TRBD1. The CDR3 runs to 17 residues. The J segment lost 0 bases and the V segment lost 7 bases, leaving 13 bases of the junction unmatched. Germline CDR1 is SGHAT and CDR2 is FQNNGV. The CDR3 spells CASTPGTGPSISYEQYF. The CDR3 DNA follows: TGTGCCAGCACACCCGGGACAGGGCCCTCGATCTCCTACGAGCAGTACTTC.

The chain links TRBV7-9 to TRBJ2-2; D is uncertain. The CDR3 totals 11 residues. CDR1 SEHNR and CDR2 FQNEAQ come from the germline V gene (reference sequence). DNA for the CDR3: TGTGGTTGGGTCTACACCGGGGAGCTGTTTTTT. As protein: CGWVYTGELFF.

The chain recombines TRBV15 with TRBJ1-1, with D possibly matching TRBD1 (5 bases). The V end lost 6 bases, the J end lost 0 bases, and 14 bases lay between the germline ends. The CDR3 runs to 15 residues. Looked up from germline, CDR1 is LNHNV and CDR2 is YYDKDF (reference sequence). CDR3 amino acids: CATSPPGLMNTEAFF. The CDR3 region has the DNA TGTGCCACCAGTCCGCCGGGACTTATGAACACTGAAGCTTTCTTT.

The chain couples TRBV13 to TRBJ2-7; 8 positions match TRBD2. The CDR3 runs to 17 residues. The ends lost 5 bases at V and 0 bases at J; junction bases unmatched: 12. Germline CDR1 is PRHDT and CDR2 is FYEKMQ (reference sequence). This chain's CDR3 is CASSQGVAGISSYEQYF. In DNA form, the CDR3 reads TGTGCCAGCAGCCAGGGAGTAGCGGGGATTAGCTCCTACGAGCAGTACTTC.

The V call is TRBV4-1, the J call TRBJ2-5; 9 nucleotides line up with TRBD1. The CDR3 spans 17 residues. Germline CDR1 reads MGHRA; CDR2 reads YSYEKL. V dropped 4 bases and J dropped 5; count of bases not matched to a gene: 14. CDR3 loop: CASSPIRVDRGGETQYF. As DNA, the CDR3 is TGCGCCAGCAGCCCAATAAGAGTGGACAGGGGTGGGGAGACCCAGTACTTC.

This chain links TRBV6-1 with TRBJ1-5; possible D gene TRBD1, 6 bases. The V gene's germline CDR1 is MNHNS and CDR2 SASEGT. V lost 4 bases and J 5 bases, leaving 15 bases between the germline ends. The CDR3 has 15 residues. The CDR3 DNA reads TGTGCCAGCAGTGTAGACAGGTGGAGTTATCAGCCCCAGCATTTT. It specifies CASSVDRWSYQPQHF.

CDR3 region: CASSTGQGMNTEAFF. The CDR3, as DNA: TGCGCCAGCAGCACGGGACAGGGGATGAACACTGAAGCTTTCTTT. The rearrangement joins TRBV5-1 to TRBJ1-1, with 10 bases aligning to TRBD1. This CDR3 has 15 amino acids. Germline CDR1 SGHRS, CDR2 YFSETQ. After removal of 4 bases from V and 0 bases from J, the junction contained 3 bases not matched to a gene.

The V call is TRBV11-2, the J call TRBJ1-6, with 9 bases fitting TRBD1. The CDR3 is 16 residues long. CDR1 is SGHAT, CDR2 FQNNGV, per germline. J was trimmed by 5 bases and V by 5 bases; bases with no gene match: 7. The CDR3 region is CASSPADRGNNSPLHF. As DNA, the CDR3 is TGTGCCAGCAGCCCCGCGGACAGGGGAAATAATTCACCCCTCCACTTT.

V gene TRBV5-1 combines with J gene TRBJ2-3; the match to TRBD1 covers 8 bases. This CDR3 is 14 amino acids long. V was clipped by 3 bases and J by 4 bases; unmatched bases: 4. CDR1 and CDR2 (germline): SGHRS, YFSETQ. This CDR3 reads CASSSGQVPDTQYF. CDR3 DNA sequence: TGCGCCAGCAGCTCGGGACAGGTCCCAGATACGCAGTATTTT.

V gene TRBV5-4 combines with J gene TRBJ1-2; D perhaps matches TRBD1 (6 bases). The V end lost 0 bases, the J end lost 6 bases, and 12 bases lay between the germline ends. Germline lookup yields CDR1 SGHNT and CDR2 YYREEE (reference sequence). This CDR3 spans 14 amino acids. CDR3 DNA: TGTGCCAGCAGCTTGGAAGGGGGGAAGGATGGCTACACCTTC. It specifies CASSLEGGKDGYTF.

The genes are TRBV7-3 and TRBJ2-5; 9 bases agree with TRBD2. V was clipped by 1 base and J by 4 bases; unmatched bases: 4. This CDR3 has 15 residues. Germline V gene lookup returns CDR1 SGHTA and CDR2 FQGTGA. The CDR3 is CASSLSGRAPETQYF. CDR3 nucleotides: TGTGCCAGCAGCTTAAGCGGGAGGGCCCCAGAGACCCAGTACTTC.

CDR3 in DNA: TGTGCCAGCAGCCCAACGTTAAGCACTGAAGCTTTCTTT. Translating it yields CASSPTLSTEAFF. V gene TRBV4-2 combines with J gene TRBJ1-1; D call uncertain. Germline V CDR1 and CDR2: LGHNA, YNFKEQ. With 4 bases removed from V and 4 bases from J, the gap between germline ends came to 10 bases. The CDR3 runs to 13 residues.

This clone was observed a few times. This sequence joins TRBV9 and TRBJ1-2; 7 nucleotides agree with TRBD1. Losses at the gene ends were 2 bases for V and 6 bases for J; bases not matched to a gene: 10. Germline V gives CDR1 SGDLS, CDR2 YYNGEE. The CDR3 spans 15 residues. The CDR3 loop reads CASSVGVQGRDGYTF. The DNA for the CDR3 is TGTGCCAGCAGCGTCGGGGTACAGGGGAGGGATGGCTACACCTTC.

The V call is TRBV7-3, the J call TRBJ2-2; TRBD1 is a possible D gene (5 bases). Germline loops: CDR1 SGHTA, CDR2 FQGTGA. V lost 2 bases to trimming and J lost 6 bases, with 13 bases between them. The CDR3 consists of 15 residues. In nucleotides, the CDR3 is TGTGCCAGCAGCTTACAGGGTCGAAACCCCGGGGAGCTGTTTTTT. Its translation: CASSLQGRNPGELFF.

This chain uses TRBV5-4 with TRBJ2-3; tentative D call: TRBD1 (5 bases). The CDR3 is 14 residues long. V was trimmed by 0 bases and J by 6 bases, leaving 11 bases between them. The V gene's germline CDR1 is SGHNT and CDR2 YYREEE (reference sequence). CDR3 sequence reads: CASSLDQGGDTQYF. The CDR3 DNA is TGTGCCAGCAGCTTGGATCAGGGTGGGGATACGCAGTATTTT. Full variable domain (outside the CDR3, taken from reference TRBV5-4 and TRBJ2-3): ETGVTQSPTHLIKTRGQQVTLRCSSQSGHNTVSWYQQALGQGPQFIFQYYREEENGRGNFPPRFSGLQFPNYSSELNVNALELDDSALYLCASSLDQGGDTQYFGPGTRLTVL.

The gene calls are TRBV5-1 and TRBJ1-2, with TRBD1 identical over 11 bases. The junction had 5 bases not matched to a gene; V was cut back by 3 bases and J by 7 bases. CDR3 length: 14 residues. Germline V gene sequence: CDR1 SGHRS, CDR2 YFSETQ. The DNA for the CDR3 is TGCGCCAGCAGCTGGGGACAGGGGGTAGCTGGCTACACCTTC. Protein sequence: CASSWGQGVAGYTF.

This clone has only one observation. V is TRBV15 and J is TRBJ1-4; D gene uncertain. Looked up from germline, CDR1 is LNHNV and CDR2 is YYDKDF (reference sequence). The CDR3 is 17 residues long. V was cut by 0 bases and J by 2 bases, with 13 bases left in between. CDR3 region: CATSREAQLGTNEKLFF. CDR3 nucleotide sequence: TGTGCCACCAGCAGAGAGGCGCAGTTAGGCACTAATGAAAAACTGTTTTTT.

The chain couples TRBV5-1 to TRBJ2-7, with D unclear. Per the germline V gene, CDR1 is SGHRS and CDR2 is YFSETQ. Trimming stripped 3 bases from V and 1 base from J, with 5 bases between. The CDR3 has 12 amino acids. DNA of the CDR3: TGCGCCAGCAGCTCAGGTTCCTACGAGCAGTACTTC. Translation gives CASSSGSYEQYF.

V and J are TRBV9 and TRBJ2-7; the D is unclear. The V end lost 0 bases, the J end lost 0 bases, and 4 bases lay between the germline ends. Germline CDR1 and CDR2: SGDLS and YYNGEE. This CDR3 is 13 amino acids long. The CDR3 bases are TGTGCCAGCAGCGTAGGCGGCTCCTACGAGCAGTACTTC. Protein: CASSVGGSYEQYF.

This clone appeared a few times. This chain joins TRBV6-1 and TRBJ1-5, with D possibly TRBD1 on 6 matching bases. CDR3 length: 16 amino acids. The germline gives CDR1 MNHNS, CDR2 SASEGT. The V end was cut by 1 base, the J end by 1 base, with 11 bases between. In DNA form, the CDR3 reads TGTGCCAGCAGTGAAGTCGGACAGAAAAGCAATCAGCCCCAGCATTTT. It specifies CASSEVGQKSNQPQHF.

V and J are TRBV5-1 and TRBJ2-1, with TRBD1 matching 8 bases. V was pared by 4 bases and J by 6 bases, with 9 bases of the junction left unmatched. Germline CDR1 reads SGHRS; CDR2 reads YFSETQ. The CDR3 sequence is 15 residues long. CDR3 region: CASSLTGALRNEQFF. CDR3 nucleotides: TGCGCCAGCAGCCTGACAGGGGCTCTGCGCAATGAGCAGTTCTTC.

The chain combines TRBV2 with TRBJ2-1; 8 bases line up with TRBD2. The V gene's germline CDR1 is SNHLY and CDR2 FYNNEI. The junction had 10 bases not matched to a gene; V was cut back by 3 bases and J by 3 bases. This CDR3 region has 17 residues. In nucleotides, the CDR3 is TGTGCCAGCAGTGAGACGGGGGGGCGGTGGATCTACAATGAGCAGTTCTTC. As protein: CASSETGGRWIYNEQFF.

A few counts support this clone. The genes are TRBV6-1 and TRBJ1-1; no reliable D call. Germline-derived CDR1 and CDR2 are MNHNS and SASEGT. The ends were cut back, 0 bases at V and 11 bases at J, with 10 bases in the middle. CDR3 length: 12 residues. The CDR3 DNA reads TGTGCCAGCAGTGAAGCATCGAGTGGGGCTTTCTTT. Protein: CASSEASSGAFF.

The chain uses TRBV6-6 and TRBJ1-1; D unclear. This CDR3 contains 13 residues. Trimming removed 4 bases at V and 0 bases at J, with 6 bases between. Germline CDR1 is MNHNY and CDR2 is SVGAGI (reference sequence). CDR3 residues: CASSLQMNTEAFF. As DNA, the CDR3 is TGTGCCAGCAGTTTACAGATGAACACTGAAGCTTTCTTT.

The chain combines TRBV2 with TRBJ1-1, with 7 bases lining up with TRBD1. V shed 6 bases, J shed 4 bases, and the junction held 11 bases outside the gene matches. The length of the CDR3 is 15 residues. Germline assignment: CDR1 SNHLY and CDR2 FYNNEI. CDR3: CASSERQGVSTEAFF. The CDR3 bases are TGTGCCAGCAGCGAGCGACAGGGTGTAAGCACTGAAGCTTTCTTT.